This T cell receptor (beta chain) was sequenced during a study of OX40 agonist ivuxolimab in advanced cancers. Across the study: Dosing consisted of intravenous ivuxolimab at 0.01 to 10 mg/kg every 2 weeks.

Study-wide findings and caveats: Averaged across samples, CD8+ T cells carried more expanded clones than CD4+ did. Doses of 0.1 to 3.0 mg/kg were accompanied by clonal expansion of CD4+ and CD8+ blood T cells by week 6.

Clones were read by immunoSEQ multiplex PCR, and TCRdb kept only the in-frame ones, dropping some. The sample carries over 80,000 clones, under 95% recorded once. As regards this clone: Its target is unknown. Other DNA variants within this sample encode the same CDR3.

Blood draws occurred at baseline, cycle 4 day 1, and cycle 7 day 1. The sample was CD4+ or CD8+ T cells sorted from blood, taken in a trial of the OX40 agonist ivuxolimab. The sequence derives from an adult with an advanced solid tumor such as melanoma, head and neck, liver or kidney cancer.

In DNA form, the CDR3 reads TGCGCCAGCAGCTTGGTAGGGGGTCGGGGGAACACCGGGGAGCTGTTTTTT. It specifies CASSLVGGRGNTGELFF. The gene calls are TRBV5-1 and TRBJ2-2; D might be TRBD1 (6 bases). The CDR3 sequence is 17 residues long. Deletions cut 0 bases from V and 1 base from J, with 13 bases between. Germline V gene sequence: CDR1 SGHRS, CDR2 YFSETQ.